One sample yielded the 18 T cell receptor beta chains listed below, sequenced in a study of T cells in Graves' hyperthyroidism and ophthalmopathy. Amplified regions were TCR beta CDR3 sequences from RNA transcripts. The primer set for the first-round RT-PCR of the TCR CDR3 was HTBI. One entry per CDR3 protein, called by TCRdb with MiXCR from the multiplex PCR reads. This table has hundreds of thousands of distinct CDR3 sequences, 35% to 40% appearing once. Sequenced sample: blood. These receptors all stem from a man between 18 and 29 years old with Graves' hyperthyroidism.

The chain employs TRBV5-4 and TRBJ1-2, with 8 bases identical to TRBD1. From germline, CDR1 is SGHNT and CDR2 YYREEE (reference sequence). With 4 bases clipped from V and 7 bases from J, the junction kept 9 bases outside the gene matches. The CDR3 spans 14 residues. Here the CDR3 DNA reads TGTGCCAGCAGCCCACCAGACAGGGGAGGTGGCTACACCTTC. It encodes CASSPPDRGGGYTF.

The chain carries TRBV4-1 and TRBJ2-2, with D uncertain. CDR1 is MGHRA, CDR2 YSYEKL, per germline. The CDR3 runs to 12 residues. V was shortened by 9 bases and J by 6 bases, with 11 bases between the two germline ends. The CDR3 DNA is TGCGCCAGGGGGTCGGTACCCGGGGAGCTGTTTTTT. It encodes CARGSVPGELFF.

DNA of the CDR3: TGTGCCAGCAGTTTAAACGTCGGCTATGGCTACACCTTC. Encoded protein: CASSLNVGYGYTF. The chain has TRBV12-3 or TRBV12-4 and TRBJ1-2; no clear D. Trimming stripped 2 bases from V and 4 bases from J, with 8 bases between. This CDR3 contains 13 residues.

The rearrangement links TRBV7-2 to TRBJ2-5, with a tentative D call TRBD2 (6 bases). Germline V gene sequence: CDR1 SGHTA, CDR2 FQGNSA. This CDR3 comprises 13 residues. Trimming cost V 6 bases and J 5 bases, with 13 bases left between them. CDR3 in DNA: TGTGCCAGCAGTCCTAAGGGAGGCGAGACCCAGTACTTC. It specifies CASSPKGGETQYF.

The table lists this clonotype with many counts. This chain connects TRBV12-3 or TRBV12-4 to TRBJ1-2; 8 bases map to TRBD1. The V segment lost 5 bases and the J segment 7 bases; nucleotides outside the gene matches: 6. The CDR3 runs to 13 residues. CDR3 in amino acids: CASSMDREGGYTF. DNA of the CDR3: TGTGCCAGCAGTATGGACAGGGAAGGTGGCTACACCTTC.

This chain joins TRBV6-5 and TRBJ1-6; no reliable D call. The V gene's germline CDR1 is MNHEY and CDR2 SVGAGI. V lost 4 bases and J lost 7, with 11 bases in between. The CDR3 is 14 residues long. The CDR3, as DNA: TGTGCCAGCAGTTCCCGGACCATAAATTCACCCCTCCACTTT. It codes for CASSSRTINSPLHF.

This chain joins TRBV7-9 and TRBJ2-7, with TRBD2 matching 7 bases. Trimming cost V 0 bases and J 7 bases; bases outside gene matches: 9. Per the germline V gene, CDR1 is SEHNR and CDR2 is FQNEAQ (reference sequence). CDR3 length: 15 residues. CDR3 bases: TGTGCCAGCAGCTTAGCGAGGAGCGGGATAGGTGAGCAGTACTTC. Amino acid sequence: CASSLARSGIGEQYF. The full variable domain, rest sourced from reference TRBV7-9 and TRBJ2-7, is DTGVSQNPRHKITKRGQNVTFRCDPISEHNRLYWYRQTLGQGPEFLTYFQNEAQLEKSRLLSDRFSAERPKGSFSTLEIQRTEQGDSAMYLCASSLARSGIGEQYFGPGTRLTVT.

This rearrangement joins TRBV5-1 to TRBJ2-6; 9 positions agree with TRBD1. V was pared by 4 bases and J by 9 bases, with 11 bases of the junction left unmatched. Per germline, CDR1 SGHRS and CDR2 YFSETQ. This CDR3 comprises 16 residues. CDR3 DNA: TGCGCCAGCAGCCCGGGACAGGGAAAGGCTGGCAACGTCCTGACTTTC. Translation: CASSPGQGKAGNVLTF. The full variable domain, in which reference TRBV5-1 and TRBJ2-6 provide the parts outside the CDR3, is KAGVTQTPRYLIKTRGQQVTLSCSPISGHRSVSWYQQTPGQGLQFLFEYFSETQRNKGNFPGRFSGRQFSNSRSEMNVSTLELGDSALYLCASSPGQGKAGNVLTFGAGSRLTVL.

The genes are TRBV7-8 and TRBJ1-5; D is unresolved. The germline V gene has CDR1 SGHVS and CDR2 FQNEAQ. This CDR3 region has 13 residues. With 1 base removed from V and 7 bases from J, the gap between germline ends came to 8 bases. The CDR3 sequence is CASSLGEWQPQHF. The CDR3 DNA reads TGTGCCAGCAGCTTAGGGGAGTGGCAGCCCCAGCATTTT.

The chain has TRBV29-1 and TRBJ2-5, with D possibly TRBD1 on 5 matching bases. Germline CDR1 reads SQVTM; CDR2 reads ANQGSEA. The CDR3 spans 13 residues. V lost 8 bases to trimming and J lost 4 bases, with 17 bases between them. CDR3 protein: CSLAIRRVETQYF. CDR3 nucleotide sequence: TGCAGCTTGGCCATTCGCAGGGTAGAGACCCAGTACTTC. The full variable domain, with the rest looked up from reference TRBV29-1 and TRBJ2-5, is SAVISQKPSRDICQRGTSLTIQCQVDSQVTMMFWYRQQPGQSLTLIATANQGSEATYESGFVIDKFPISRPNLTFSTLTVSNMSPEDSSIYLCSLAIRRVETQYFGPGTRLLVL.

Of note for this clonotype: A much larger clone lies one base from this, so it may be a read error. This sequence joins TRBV2 and TRBJ2-7; D is uncertain. The germline V and J ends were trimmed by 4 bases and 4 bases, with 8 bases remaining between them. In germline, CDR1 is SNHLY, CDR2 FYNNEI. The CDR3 sequence is 12 residues long. The DNA of the CDR3 is TGTGCCAGCAGTGGACATGAGTACGAGCAGTACTTC. This translates into CASSGHEYEQYF.

The rearrangement joins TRBV29-1 to TRBJ2-2; 8 bases agree with TRBD1. The CDR3 spans 17 residues. Germline values: CDR1 SQVTM, CDR2 ANQGSEA. Unmatched junction bases numbered 7, after V lost 0 bases and J lost 1 base. In DNA, the CDR3 is TGCAGCGTTGAAGATACTTCCGGGACAGGGAACACCGGGGAGCTGTTTTTT. Its translation: CSVEDTSGTGNTGELFF.

V gene TRBV9 combines with J gene TRBJ2-7, with D possibly TRBD1 on 6 matching bases. The CDR3 has 15 amino acids. In germline, CDR1 is SGDLS, CDR2 YYNGEE. Trimming took 4 bases from V and 2 from J, leaving 16 bases between them. In nucleotides, the CDR3 is TGTGCCAGCAGCTTCTCCCCCGGACAGACCTACGAGCAGTACTTC. This encodes CASSFSPGQTYEQYF.

The chain has TRBV10-3 and TRBJ2-7; 10 positions agree with TRBD1. The CDR3 consists of 15 residues. CDR1 and CDR2 from the germline V gene are ENHRY and SYGVKD. The V and J ends lost 10 bases and 3 bases, in that order; junction bases with no gene match: 12. The CDR3 sequence: CASSQDGTGVYEQYF. CDR3 nucleotides: TGTGCCAGCAGCCAAGACGGGACAGGGGTCTACGAGCAGTACTTC.

This rearrangement joins TRBV7-2 to TRBJ1-5; TRBD1 is a possible D gene (5 bases). The length of the CDR3 is 12 residues. The germline V and J ends were trimmed by 1 base and 14 bases, with 12 bases remaining between them. The germline V gene encodes CDR1 SGHTA and CDR2 FQGNSA. CDR3 coding DNA: TGTGCCAGCAGCTTAGGGGGCTCGGGCGAGCATTTT. This sequence encodes CASSLGGSGEHF.

The gene calls are TRBV29-1 and TRBJ1-2; weak D call: TRBD1 (5 bases). Germline V gene sequence: CDR1 SQVTM, CDR2 ANQGSEA. CDR3 size: 12 residues. Trimming left V 4 bases short and J 8 bases short, with 14 bases between. Here the CDR3 reads CSVVGAARGYTF. CDR3 DNA: TGCAGCGTTGTAGGGGCTGCCCGGGGCTACACCTTC.

The chain has TRBV7-9 and TRBJ2-2; D not resolved. Germline V gives CDR1 SEHNR, CDR2 FQNEAQ (reference sequence). The CDR3 consists of 14 residues. V gave up 5 bases and J gave up 4 bases, with 11 bases separating them. CDR3 protein: CASSQVEGTGELFF. The CDR3 DNA sequence: TGTGCCAGCAGCCAAGTGGAAGGCACCGGGGAGCTGTTTTTT.

This clonotype was counted a few times. The gene calls are TRBV19 and TRBJ1-1; 7 positions match TRBD1. The CDR3 spans 18 residues. The V segment lost 2 bases and the J segment 1 base; nucleotides outside the gene matches: 13. Germline assignment: CDR1 LNHDA and CDR2 SQIVND (reference sequence). The CDR3 region is CASSIPRLNRGSNTEAFF. CDR3 DNA: TGTGCCAGTAGTATACCACGATTAAACAGGGGCTCGAACACTGAAGCTTTCTTT.